The sequence of this T cell receptor beta chain was determined in a study of cytomegalovirus exposure and HLA in healthy donors. Study-level results: In vitro checks showed that a few CMV-associated chains really do target CMV antigens. Most of the CMV-associated TCR beta chains (in a later analysis) appeared to be HLA-restricted. An analysis done earlier found most TCR beta V segments productive about 87% or about 30% of the time.

CDR3 length: 15 residues. Germline values: CDR1 MNHEY, CDR2 SVGAGI. After removal of 5 bases from V and 4 bases from J, the junction contained 9 bases not matched to a gene. Amplification used 60 Vbeta primers and 13 Jbeta primers. The assay was immunoSEQ multiplex PCR, and TCRdb's table has in-frame clones only and misses some. The data contain some 120,000 clones, around three quarters of them singletons. Concerning this clone: What it binds is not known.

The receptor comes from a woman aged 35 to 49 in good health and CMV-seronegative. The chain joins TRBV6-5 to TRBJ2-7; 9 nucleotides align to TRBD2. The specimen sequenced was PBMCs. CDR3 sequence: CASSHGRSGSYEQYF. The CDR3 region has the DNA TGTGCCAGCAGTCACGGGCGTAGCGGGAGTTACGAGCAGTACTTC.